The T cell receptor (beta chain) described here comes from a study of cytomegalovirus exposure and HLA in healthy donors. Overall study findings and caveats: Apart from CMV serostatus, no immune exposure information was available. Among TCR beta chains, those listed as cytomegalovirus-associated numbered approximately 150.

The PCR was carried out with 60 Vbeta primers and 13 Jbeta primers. The protocol was immunoSEQ multiplex PCR, while the TCRdb copy is restricted to in-frame clones and leaves out a portion. This sample yields 130,000 to 150,000 clones, of which 80% are seen a single time; about 4.7% belongs to the top ten. Germline V gene lookup returns CDR1 SGDLS and CDR2 YYNGEE. V was clipped by 0 bases and J by 7 bases, with 13 bases between them. The CDR3 runs 14 residues. A note on this clone: As yet, its antigen is unknown.

Material: PBMCs. The chain couples TRBV9 to TRBJ2-5; no clear D gene. This TCR derives from a male donor in good health and CMV-seronegative. CDR3 DNA: TGTGCCAGCAGCGTAGATCCGGGTCTGGGGACCCAGTACTTC. This gives the protein CASSVDPGLGTQYF.